These T cell receptor beta chains were read from a single sample in a study of neurological immune-mediated disorders. TCRdb called the 5' RACE reads again in MiXCR, with one record for every CDR3 protein. The sample shows some 30,000 distinct CDR3 sequences, 15% of them seen only once. The sample comprised PBMCs. The receptor set was obtained from a man between 65 and 80 years old in good health. Both conserved end residues are part of each CDR3. Each record gives: CDR3 DNA, CDR3 protein, clone size, V gene, D gene, J gene, CDR3 length. The D gene is left open where the match is weak. Clone sizes are given selectively: once, few, many, or a class where the clone is expanded.

cdr3_nt: TGTACCAGCAGCCAAGGAGGGGCGGGTGAGCAGTACTTC; cdr3_aa: CTSSQGGAGEQYF; clone_size: many; v_call: TRBV11-2; d_call: .; j_call: TRBJ2-7; cdr3_length: 13
cdr3_nt: TGTGCCAGCAGTTACGGGAGCTGGAGACCCTACGAGCAGTACTTC; cdr3_aa: CASSYGSWRPYEQYF; clone_size: many; v_call: TRBV6-2/TRBV6-3; d_call: .; j_call: TRBJ2-7; cdr3_length: 15
cdr3_nt: TGCGCCAGCAGCTTGGAGGGGAGCTCCTACGAGCAGTACTTC; cdr3_aa: CASSLEGSSYEQYF; clone_size: once; v_call: TRBV5-1; d_call: .; j_call: TRBJ2-7; cdr3_length: 14
cdr3_nt: TGTGCCACCAGTGATTCCGGGACAGAGGAGCAGTACTTC; cdr3_aa: CATSDSGTEEQYF; clone_size: many; v_call: TRBV24-1; d_call: TRBD1; j_call: TRBJ2-7; cdr3_length: 13
cdr3_nt: TGTGCCAGCAGCGAACAGGGGGCTTGGACCACCGGGGAGCTGTTTTTT; cdr3_aa: CASSEQGAWTTGELFF; clone_size: many; v_call: TRBV7-3; d_call: TRBD1; j_call: TRBJ2-2; cdr3_length: 16
cdr3_nt: TGCAGCGTTGACCAACCCCAGGGAACAGATACGCAGTATTTT; cdr3_aa: CSVDQPQGTDTQYF; clone_size: many; v_call: TRBV29-1; d_call: .; j_call: TRBJ2-3; cdr3_length: 14
cdr3_nt: TGCAGTGCTGGAGCGGGGGGGCAGTTCTTC; cdr3_aa: CSAGAGGQFF; clone_size: .; v_call: TRBV20-1; d_call: TRBD2; j_call: TRBJ2-1; cdr3_length: 10
cdr3_nt: TGTGCCAGCGCCCCCGCCGGGACACCCGTCTACGAGCAGTACTTC; cdr3_aa: CASAPAGTPVYEQYF; clone_size: .; v_call: TRBV18; d_call: .; j_call: TRBJ2-7; cdr3_length: 15
cdr3_nt: TGCGCCAGCAGCCGAGACAGGCTCACAGATACGCAGTATTTT; cdr3_aa: CASSRDRLTDTQYF; clone_size: medium-sized; v_call: TRBV5-1; d_call: .; j_call: TRBJ2-3; cdr3_length: 14
cdr3_nt: TGTGCCAGCAGCTTACAGGGGAACTATGGCTACACCTTC; cdr3_aa: CASSLQGNYGYTF; clone_size: many; v_call: TRBV5-5; d_call: TRBD1; j_call: TRBJ1-2; cdr3_length: 13
cdr3_nt: TGTGCCAGCAGCACATCCGGGACAATGGAGCCGCAAGAGACCCAGTACTTC; cdr3_aa: CASSTSGTMEPQETQYF; clone_size: .; v_call: TRBV7-9; d_call: .; j_call: TRBJ2-5; cdr3_length: 17
cdr3_nt: TGTGCCAGCAGCTTAGGGGGACAGAATTACGAGCAGTACTTC; cdr3_aa: CASSLGGQNYEQYF; clone_size: many; v_call: TRBV7-2; d_call: TRBD1; j_call: TRBJ2-7; cdr3_length: 14
cdr3_nt: TGTGCCAGCAGTTCCCGCAGGACCGAGCTATCCGAGACCCAGTACTTC; cdr3_aa: CASSSRRTELSETQYF; clone_size: .; v_call: TRBV12-3/TRBV12-4; d_call: .; j_call: TRBJ2-5; cdr3_length: 16
cdr3_nt: TGTGCCAGCAGTCCTAGGGATAGCACAGATACGCAGTATTTT; cdr3_aa: CASSPRDSTDTQYF; clone_size: many; v_call: TRBV6-2/TRBV6-3; d_call: .; j_call: TRBJ2-3; cdr3_length: 14
cdr3_nt: TGTGCCAGCGGACGGACAGGGCTCGCCTACGAGCAGTACTTC; cdr3_aa: CASGRTGLAYEQYF; clone_size: .; v_call: TRBV14; d_call: TRBD1; j_call: TRBJ2-7; cdr3_length: 14
cdr3_nt: TGTGCCTGGAGTTCGCGGGGGGGGACCGGGGAGCTGTTTTTT; cdr3_aa: CAWSSRGGTGELFF; clone_size: .; v_call: TRBV30; d_call: TRBD2; j_call: TRBJ2-2; cdr3_length: 14
cdr3_nt: TGTGCCAGCAGTTACGGGACAGCAACTAATGAAAAACTGTTTTTT; cdr3_aa: CASSYGTATNEKLFF; clone_size: many; v_call: TRBV6-2/TRBV6-3; d_call: TRBD1; j_call: TRBJ1-4; cdr3_length: 15
cdr3_nt: TGTGCCAGCACCTCAAAGTGGCGGGGGTCCACCGGGGAGCTGTTTTTT; cdr3_aa: CASTSKWRGSTGELFF; clone_size: many; v_call: TRBV6-5; d_call: TRBD2; j_call: TRBJ2-2; cdr3_length: 16
cdr3_nt: TGTGCCAGCAGTTTAAGACATGGCACCCTAAGGGCGTACGAGCAGTACTTC; cdr3_aa: CASSLRHGTLRAYEQYF; clone_size: many; v_call: TRBV27; d_call: .; j_call: TRBJ2-7; cdr3_length: 17
cdr3_nt: TGCGCCAGCAGCTTAGATGGGCCACCGATGAACACTGAAGCTTTCTTT; cdr3_aa: CASSLDGPPMNTEAFF; clone_size: .; v_call: TRBV5-1; d_call: .; j_call: TRBJ1-1; cdr3_length: 16
cdr3_nt: TGTGCCACCAGTGATTTGCACCGGGGGGGGAGTTACAATGAGCAGTTCTTC; cdr3_aa: CATSDLHRGGSYNEQFF; clone_size: many; v_call: TRBV24-1; d_call: TRBD2; j_call: TRBJ2-1; cdr3_length: 17
cdr3_nt: TGCGCCAGCAGGGGAGGAGACGAGCAGTACTTC; cdr3_aa: CASRGGDEQYF; clone_size: many; v_call: TRBV10-2; d_call: .; j_call: TRBJ2-7; cdr3_length: 11
cdr3_nt: TGTGCCAGCGGGGAGATGGAAAAACTGTTTTTT; cdr3_aa: CASGEMEKLFF; clone_size: many; v_call: TRBV2; d_call: .; j_call: TRBJ1-4; cdr3_length: 11
cdr3_nt: TGTGCCAGCAGCTCGGGACAGGGGGGTGGCTTC; cdr3_aa: CASSSGQGGGF; clone_size: many; v_call: TRBV6-6; d_call: TRBD1; j_call: TRBJ2-7; cdr3_length: 11
cdr3_nt: TGTGCCAGCAGCTTGTATGACAGGTCTTACGAGCAGTACTTC; cdr3_aa: CASSLYDRSYEQYF; clone_size: many; v_call: TRBV5-6; d_call: .; j_call: TRBJ2-7; cdr3_length: 14
cdr3_nt: TGTGCCAGCAGCCCATCCGGGACAGCAATTTACAATGAGCAGTTCTTC; cdr3_aa: CASSPSGTAIYNEQFF; clone_size: many; v_call: TRBV7-6; d_call: TRBD1; j_call: TRBJ2-1; cdr3_length: 16
cdr3_nt: TGTGCCAGCAGCTTAGTACAGGGAAGAACTGAAGCTTTCTTT; cdr3_aa: CASSLVQGRTEAFF; clone_size: many; v_call: TRBV7-6; d_call: .; j_call: TRBJ1-1; cdr3_length: 14
cdr3_nt: TGTGCCAGCAGCCTTTTCCTAGGGTCTGGGTCCTACAATGAGCAGTTCTTC; cdr3_aa: CASSLFLGSGSYNEQFF; clone_size: few; v_call: TRBV14; d_call: .; j_call: TRBJ2-1; cdr3_length: 17
cdr3_nt: TGTACCACCAGTGAACTAGCTGGCGAGCAGTTCTTC; cdr3_aa: CTTSELAGEQFF; clone_size: .; v_call: TRBV24-1; d_call: .; j_call: TRBJ2-1; cdr3_length: 12
cdr3_nt: TGCAGTGCTAGCGGGGGGGTGAATCAGCCCCAGCATTTT; cdr3_aa: CSASGGVNQPQHF; clone_size: .; v_call: TRBV20-1; d_call: .; j_call: TRBJ1-5; cdr3_length: 13
cdr3_nt: TGCGCCAGCAGCCCCACCTTTGGGACAGCGGTAAATCAGCCCCAGCATTTT; cdr3_aa: CASSPTFGTAVNQPQHF; clone_size: many; v_call: TRBV4-3; d_call: TRBD1; j_call: TRBJ1-5; cdr3_length: 17
cdr3_nt: TGTGCCAGCAGCCGGGGGACAGGGTGGGCAAGCAATCAGCCCCAGCATTTT; cdr3_aa: CASSRGTGWASNQPQHF; clone_size: many; v_call: TRBV12-3/TRBV12-4; d_call: TRBD1; j_call: TRBJ1-5; cdr3_length: 17
cdr3_nt: TGTGCCAGCAGGGCAGGGGAGTTAGACACCGGGGAGCTGTTTTTT; cdr3_aa: CASRAGELDTGELFF; clone_size: few; v_call: TRBV2; d_call: .; j_call: TRBJ2-2; cdr3_length: 15
cdr3_nt: TGCAGCGTTGACCCCGGACAGGACGGGGAGCAGTACTTC; cdr3_aa: CSVDPGQDGEQYF; clone_size: .; v_call: TRBV29-1; d_call: TRBD1; j_call: TRBJ2-7; cdr3_length: 13
cdr3_nt: TGTGCCAGCAGTTTATTTGGGCGGGGGCCAGGGAATGAGCAGTTCTTC; cdr3_aa: CASSLFGRGPGNEQFF; clone_size: many; v_call: TRBV27; d_call: .; j_call: TRBJ2-1; cdr3_length: 16
cdr3_nt: TGTGCCAGCAGTCCGTCTTCGGGACTGGGGCCCTACGAGCAGTACTTC; cdr3_aa: CASSPSSGLGPYEQYF; clone_size: many; v_call: TRBV6-5; d_call: .; j_call: TRBJ2-7; cdr3_length: 16
cdr3_nt: TGTGCCAGCAGCTTATGGGTGAACCATGAGCAGTTCTTC; cdr3_aa: CASSLWVNHEQFF; clone_size: many; v_call: TRBV7-9; d_call: .; j_call: TRBJ2-1; cdr3_length: 13
cdr3_nt: TGTGCCACCAGATATGGGGCCGGCACCGGGGAGCTGTTTTTT; cdr3_aa: CATRYGAGTGELFF; clone_size: .; v_call: TRBV24-1; d_call: .; j_call: TRBJ2-2; cdr3_length: 14
cdr3_nt: TGTGCCAGCAGCCTGGTTAGCGGGGGGGCCAAAAACATTCAGTACTTC; cdr3_aa: CASSLVSGGAKNIQYF; clone_size: many; v_call: TRBV7-2; d_call: TRBD2; j_call: TRBJ2-4; cdr3_length: 16
cdr3_nt: TGCGCCAGCAGCTTCGCGGGGGCGGGATACGAGCAGTACTTC; cdr3_aa: CASSFAGAGYEQYF; clone_size: many; v_call: TRBV5-1; d_call: .; j_call: TRBJ2-7; cdr3_length: 14
cdr3_nt: TGTGCCACCAGTGATTCACAGGGGGCTTTTCAGCCCCAGCATTTT; cdr3_aa: CATSDSQGAFQPQHF; clone_size: many; v_call: TRBV24-1; d_call: TRBD1; j_call: TRBJ1-5; cdr3_length: 15
cdr3_nt: TGCGCCAGCAGCTTGGGTTCCGTGTCGACCTCCTACGAGCAGTACTTC; cdr3_aa: CASSLGSVSTSYEQYF; clone_size: many; v_call: TRBV5-1; d_call: .; j_call: TRBJ2-7; cdr3_length: 16
cdr3_nt: TGTGCCAGCAGCGCCCAGGACAGGTTGACCTACGAGCAGTACTTC; cdr3_aa: CASSAQDRLTYEQYF; clone_size: .; v_call: TRBV13; d_call: TRBD1; j_call: TRBJ2-7; cdr3_length: 15
cdr3_nt: TGTGCCACCAGTTGGACAGGGGATTTGGCCGGGGAGCTGTTTTTT; cdr3_aa: CATSWTGDLAGELFF; clone_size: many; v_call: TRBV24-1; d_call: TRBD1; j_call: TRBJ2-2; cdr3_length: 15
cdr3_nt: TGTGCCAGCAGCTTAGCGCGAAGCGGGGGCCACAATGAGCAGTTCTTC; cdr3_aa: CASSLARSGGHNEQFF; clone_size: many; v_call: TRBV7-2; d_call: TRBD2; j_call: TRBJ2-1; cdr3_length: 16
cdr3_nt: TGTGCCAGCAGTTTTAGGGCACCTACCTACGAGCAGTACTTC; cdr3_aa: CASSFRAPTYEQYF; clone_size: many; v_call: TRBV28; d_call: .; j_call: TRBJ2-7; cdr3_length: 14